This passage covers 29 T cell receptor beta chains from one sample sequenced in a study of OX40 agonist ivuxolimab in advanced cancers. Repertoires were generated with immunoSEQ multiplex PCR, while TCRdb's copy carries only in-frame clones and drops some. The data show 60,000 to 100,000 clones, 94% seen once. Sequences were derived from CD4+ or CD8+ T cells sorted from blood, sampled in a trial of the OX40 agonist ivuxolimab. The receptor set was obtained from an adult with an advanced solid tumor such as melanoma, head and neck, liver or kidney cancer.

V usage is TRBV5-6 and J usage is TRBJ1-2; 8 bases are a match to TRBD1. CDR1 and CDR2 (germline): SGHDT, YYEEEE. CDR3 length equals 14 residues. V shed 2 bases, J shed 2 bases, and the junction held 2 bases outside the gene matches. The CDR3 coding sequence is TGTGCCAGCAGCTTACAGGGGGAAAACTATGGCTACACCTTC. Translation gives CASSLQGENYGYTF.

This clone occurred a few times. The rearrangement uses TRBV7-9 and TRBJ1-2; maybe TRBD1 (5 bases). Germline CDR1 and CDR2: SEHNR and FQNEAQ (reference sequence). V gave up 1 base and J gave up 4 bases, with 10 bases separating them. The length of the CDR3 is 14 residues. CDR3 in DNA: TGTGCCAGCAGCTTAGTACTAGGGGCCTATGGCTACACCTTC. It translates to CASSLVLGAYGYTF.

The rearrangement joins TRBV27 to TRBJ1-1, with 7 bases lining up with TRBD1. The CDR3 runs to 14 residues. The germline gives CDR1 MNHEY, CDR2 SMNVEV (reference sequence). J lost 5 bases, V lost 3 bases, and 6 bases had no gene match. The CDR3 nucleotides are TGTGCCAGCAGTTTGCAGGGGGGCTCAACTGAAGCTTTCTTT. Encoded protein: CASSLQGGSTEAFF.

The chain joins TRBV7-9 to TRBJ2-7, with 7 bases that match TRBD1. Germline assignment: CDR1 SEHNR and CDR2 FQNEAQ (reference sequence). The junction had 12 bases not matched to a gene; V was cut back by 5 bases and J by 2 bases. CDR3 size: 16 residues. CDR3 coding DNA: TGTGCCAGCAGCACAATCATCGGACAGGCGACCTACGAGCAGTACTTC. Its translation is CASSTIIGQATYEQYF.

DNA of the CDR3: TGTGCCAGCAGCTGGGGACAGGCCGCCTCCTACGAGCAGTACTTC. This encodes CASSWGQAASYEQYF. The chain combines TRBV5-5 with TRBJ2-7, with TRBD1 matching 8 bases. The CDR3 is 15 amino acids. The germline V gene has CDR1 SGHKS and CDR2 YYEKEE (reference sequence). J was trimmed by 0 bases and V by 3 bases; bases with no gene match: 5. The variable domain in full, completed from reference TRBV5-5 and TRBJ2-7, reads DAGVTQSPTHLIKTRGQQVTLRCSPISGHKSVSWYQQVLGQGPQFIFQYYEKEERGRGNFPDRFSARQFPNYSSELNVNALLLGDSALYLCASSWGQAASYEQYFGPGTRLTVT.

This rearrangement joins TRBV29-1 to TRBJ1-2; D gene uncertain. Germline CDR1 and CDR2: SQVTM and ANQGSEA. The length of the CDR3 is 15 residues. The V end was cut by 0 bases, the J end by 0 bases, with 11 bases between. The CDR3, as DNA: TGCAGCGTTGAAGATCTGGGCAGTTCTAACTATGGCTACACCTTC. As protein: CSVEDLGSSNYGYTF.

This clone appeared a single time. The chain links TRBV7-2 to TRBJ1-3; D unresolved. This CDR3 is 16 amino acids long. Trimming cost V 1 base and J 0 bases, with 10 bases left between them. The germline V gene encodes CDR1 SGHTA and CDR2 FQGNSA. CDR3 protein: CASSLGVVYSGNTIYF. The CDR3 DNA reads as TGTGCCAGCAGCTTAGGGGTAGTGTACTCTGGAAACACCATATATTTT. The entire variable domain, with the rest obtained from reference TRBV7-2 and TRBJ1-3, is as follows: GAGVSQSPSNKVTEKGKDVELRCDPISGHTALYWYRQSLGQGLEFLIYFQGNSAPDKSGLPSDRFSAERTGGSVSTLTIQRTQQEDSAVYLCASSLGVVYSGNTIYFGEGSWLTVV.

The V gene is TRBV5-1, the J gene TRBJ2-1; 11 bases match TRBD2. Germline lookup yields CDR1 SGHRS and CDR2 YFSETQ. V lost 3 bases to trimming and J lost 3 bases; unmatched junction nucleotides: 5. The CDR3 has 16 residues. As DNA, the CDR3 is TGCGCCAGCAGCTGGGGACTAGCGGACAACTACAATGAGCAGTTCTTC. This encodes CASSWGLADNYNEQFF.

The chain recombines TRBV27 with TRBJ2-3, with 10 nucleotides matching TRBD2. In germline, CDR1 is MNHEY, CDR2 SMNVEV (reference sequence). The CDR3 covers 15 residues. V gave up 5 bases and J gave up 2 bases; unmatched junction bases: 4. CDR3: CASSLGTSDTDTQYF. DNA of the CDR3: TGTGCCAGCAGTCTCGGGACTAGCGACACAGATACGCAGTATTTT.

This chain links TRBV2 with TRBJ2-7, with D possibly being TRBD2 (5 bases). V was clipped by 2 bases and J by 1 base, with 12 bases between them. The germline CDR1 and CDR2 sequences are SNHLY and FYNNEI. The CDR3 runs to 15 residues. The CDR3 region is CASSERGPLSYEQYF. In nucleotides, the CDR3 is TGTGCCAGCAGTGAACGGGGTCCCCTTTCCTACGAGCAGTACTTC.

This clone was counted once. The chain has TRBV10-1 and TRBJ2-5; 7 nucleotides match TRBD1. The germline V gene encodes CDR1 WNHNN and CDR2 SYGVQD (reference sequence). J lost 3 bases, V lost 2 bases, and 3 bases had no gene match. The CDR3 is 14 residues long. The CDR3 sequence: CASSETGTEETQYF. The CDR3 DNA reads TGCGCCAGCAGTGAGACGGGGACAGAAGAGACCCAGTACTTC.

The V call is TRBV5-1, the J call TRBJ1-1; maybe TRBD1 (6 bases). Trimming took off 0 bases at V and 7 bases at J, with 7 bases between the two ends. The V gene's germline CDR1 is SGHRS and CDR2 YFSETQ. The CDR3 has 12 residues. The CDR3 reads CASSLAGDEAFF. Here the CDR3 DNA reads TGCGCCAGCAGCTTGGCAGGGGATGAAGCTTTCTTT. Based on the CDR3 plus reference TRBV5-1 and TRBJ1-1, the full variable domain is KAGVTQTPRYLIKTRGQQVTLSCSPISGHRSVSWYQQTPGQGLQFLFEYFSETQRNKGNFPGRFSGRQFSNSRSEMNVSTLELGDSALYLCASSLAGDEAFFGQGTRLTVV.

The rearrangement joins TRBV7-2 to TRBJ1-6; no firm D call. Trimming took off 1 base at V and 8 bases at J, with 9 bases between the two ends. The CDR3 totals 14 residues. CDR1 and CDR2 from the germline V gene are SGHTA and FQGNSA. DNA for the CDR3: TGTGCCAGCAGCTTAGAGGAAGGGTATTCACCCCTCCACTTT. Amino acid sequence: CASSLEEGYSPLHF.

The rearrangement links TRBV4-3 to TRBJ2-7; D is possibly TRBD1 or TRBD2 (6 bases each). Trimming took 4 bases from V and 1 from J, leaving 17 bases between them. This CDR3 contains 16 residues. From germline, CDR1 is LGHNA and CDR2 YSLEER. This chain's CDR3 is CASSPGGLERSYEQYF. CDR3 nucleotides: TGCGCCAGCAGCCCCGGGGGCCTTGAGAGGTCCTACGAGCAGTACTTC.

This clone was found once. This chain uses TRBV27 with TRBJ2-7; 7 bases are a match to TRBD1. Germline V gene data show CDR1 as MNHEY and CDR2 as SMNVEV (reference sequence). Losses at the gene ends were 4 bases for V and 7 bases for J; bases not matched to a gene: 7. This CDR3 contains 13 residues. The CDR3 coding sequence is TGTGCCAGCAGTTCAACAGGGGTCTGGGAGCAGTACTTC. Translating gives CASSSTGVWEQYF.

The rearrangement uses TRBV9 and TRBJ1-5, with D possibly being TRBD1 (5 bases). CDR1 and CDR2 (germline): SGDLS, YYNGEE. V lost 2 bases to trimming and J lost 6 bases, with 9 bases between them. The CDR3 is 13 residues long. The CDR3 protein is CASSVGGIQPQHF. In DNA, the CDR3 is TGTGCCAGCAGCGTTGGGGGGATTCAGCCCCAGCATTTT. The full variable domain, rest sourced from reference TRBV9 and TRBJ1-5, is DSGVTQTPKHLITATGQRVTLRCSPRSGDLSVYWYQQSLDQGLQFLIQYYNGEERAKGNILERFSAQQFPDLHSELNLSSLELGDSALYFCASSVGGIQPQHFGDGTRLSIL.

Points on this clone: The junction does not match germline at one end; this may be a read error. The chain employs TRBV5-1 and TRBJ1-5; tentative D call: TRBD1 (5 bases). The V gene's germline CDR1 is SGHRS and CDR2 YFSETQ. The CDR3 covers 12 residues. The DNA for the CDR3 is TGTGCCAGCAGCGCGGGGGATCGACCCCAGCATTTT. As protein: CASSAGDRPQHF.

The DNA for the CDR3 is TGTGCCAGCAGCTCCGACTACGAGCAGTACTTC. This codes for CASSSDYEQYF. V and J are TRBV7-6 and TRBJ2-7; D uncertain. Per germline, CDR1 SGHVS and CDR2 FNYEAQ. V shed 4 bases and J shed 3 bases, with 4 bases lying between them. The CDR3 loop spans 11 amino acids.

This clone appeared a single time. The chain is built from TRBV9 and TRBJ2-5; 13 bases fit TRBD2. The V gene end was trimmed by 3 bases and the J gene end by 4 bases; junction bases not matched to a gene: 6. CDR1 is SGDLS, CDR2 YYNGEE, per germline. There are 16 residues in the CDR3. The CDR3 coding sequence is TGTGCCAGCAGCGCTCGGACTAGCGGGGGTTTAGAGACCCAGTACTTC. This encodes CASSARTSGGLETQYF. Complete variable domain (other parts from reference TRBV9 and TRBJ2-5): DSGVTQTPKHLITATGQRVTLRCSPRSGDLSVYWYQQSLDQGLQFLIQYYNGEERAKGNILERFSAQQFPDLHSELNLSSLELGDSALYFCASSARTSGGLETQYFGPGTRLLVL.

The V and J genes are TRBV4-3 and TRBJ1-6; D remains unclear. CDR3 length: 14 residues. The V end was cut by 0 bases, the J end by 11 bases, with 11 bases between. From germline, CDR1 is LGHNA and CDR2 YSLEER. For the CDR3, the DNA is TGCGCCAGCAGCCAAGATTGGGAGGTTCCACCCCTCCACTTT. Protein: CASSQDWEVPPLHF.

V is TRBV27 and J is TRBJ2-1, with TRBD2 identical over 7 bases. J gave up 10 bases and V 2 bases, and 2 bases lay outside the gene matches. CDR3 length: 12 amino acids. In germline, CDR1 is MNHEY, CDR2 SMNVEV (reference sequence). CDR3 coding DNA: TGTGCCAGCAGTTTAGGGGGAGGGGAGCAGTTCTTC. It encodes CASSLGGGEQFF.

This chain uses TRBV9 with TRBJ2-7; perhaps D is TRBD1 or TRBD2 (5 bases each). V was cut by 1 base and J by 3 bases, with 11 bases left in between. The CDR3 consists of 14 residues. The germline gives CDR1 SGDLS, CDR2 YYNGEE. As DNA, the CDR3 is TGTGCCAGCAGCGTACGGGGCTCGGGCTACGAGCAGTACTTC. It encodes CASSVRGSGYEQYF.

Concerning this clone: A read error may produce the germline difference seen at one junction end. The V call is TRBV7-7, the J call TRBJ2-3; the match to TRBD1 covers 8 bases. Germline V gene data show CDR1 as SSHAT and CDR2 as FNYEAQ (reference sequence). The CDR3 covers 15 residues. The CDR3 coding sequence is TGTGCTAGCAGCCCCAGCGGACAGGGAATGGATACGCAGTATTTT. It translates to CASSPSGQGMDTQYF. Supplemented by reference TRBV7-7 and TRBJ2-3, the full variable domain reads GAGVSQSPRYKVTKRGQDVTLRCDPISSHATLYWYQQALGQGPEFLTYFNYEAQPDKSGLPSDRFSAERPEGSISTLTIQRTEQRDSAMYRCASSPSGQGMDTQYFGPGTRLTVL.

This clone was found once. V gene TRBV15 combines with J gene TRBJ1-6; 8 nucleotides align to TRBD1. Germline assignment: CDR1 LNHNV and CDR2 YYDKDF (reference sequence). CDR3 length: 17 amino acids. The junction had 9 bases not matched to a gene; V was cut back by 5 bases and J by 3 bases. CDR3 DNA sequence: TGTGCCACCAGCGGAGGGACAGGCCCCCTCTATAATTCACCCCTCCACTTT. Translated: CATSGGTGPLYNSPLHF.

This rearrangement joins TRBV7-2 to TRBJ1-1; no definite D call. V was clipped by 5 bases and J by 2 bases, with 21 bases between them. CDR1 is SGHTA, CDR2 FQGNSA, per germline. The CDR3 is 17 amino acids. The CDR3: CASSHPPAVRQNTEAFF. CDR3 nucleotides: TGTGCCAGCAGCCACCCGCCCGCGGTGCGGCAAAACACTGAAGCTTTCTTT.

The table lists this clone with a count of one. V gene TRBV27 combines with J gene TRBJ2-7; possible D gene TRBD2, 7 bases. Trimming took off 5 bases at V and 2 bases at J, with 16 bases between the two ends. In germline, CDR1 is MNHEY, CDR2 SMNVEV (reference sequence). CDR3 length: 15 amino acids. This CDR3 reads CASSPKGDYPYEQYF. CDR3 nucleotide sequence: TGTGCCAGCAGTCCAAAGGGGGACTACCCCTACGAGCAGTACTTC.

The count of this clone is one. This chain joins TRBV4-3 and TRBJ2-2; D gene uncertain. Germline V gene sequence: CDR1 LGHNA, CDR2 YSLEER. V was clipped by 0 bases and J by 0 bases, with 11 bases between them. This CDR3 region has 17 residues. The CDR3 nucleotides read TGCGCCAGCAGCCAAGAAACAACAATCGCGAACACCGGGGAGCTGTTTTTT. This translates into CASSQETTIANTGELFF.

V gene TRBV19 combines with J gene TRBJ2-4; TRBD1 is a possible D gene (9 bases). The V gene lost 10 bases and the J gene lost 9 bases, with 22 bases spanning the gap. Germline-derived CDR1 and CDR2 are LNHDA and SQIVND (reference sequence). This CDR3 comprises 14 residues. The CDR3 DNA follows: TGTGCCACCTCGGGGGGGACAGGGCGGGCCATTCAGTACTTC. Residues: CATSGGTGRAIQYF.

The chain uses TRBV7-9 and TRBJ2-5; D is perhaps TRBD2 (6 bases). V was shortened by 6 bases and J by 2 bases, with 13 bases between the two germline ends. The CDR3 has 14 residues. The germline V gene encodes CDR1 SEHNR and CDR2 FQNEAQ (reference sequence). The CDR3 protein is CASRLGRGQETQYF. DNA of the CDR3: TGTGCCAGCAGACTCGGACGGGGGCAAGAGACCCAGTACTTC.